By share, the clone carrying this T cell receptor beta chain counts as medium-sized. The source of the sample is a study of neurological immune-mediated disorders. The cDNA was generated by 5'RACE with 10-nucleotide random UMIs. Each CDR3 protein gets one entry after TCRdb re-called the 5' RACE reads with MiXCR. The table lists more than 8,000 distinct CDR3 sequences, about 22% of them singletons, with roughly 13% in the top ten. CDR3 length: 15 residues. The V segment lost 6 bases and the J segment 5 bases; nucleotides outside the gene matches: 4. The germline V gene encodes CDR1 MNHEY and CDR2 SMNVEV (reference sequence).

Sequenced material: CD8+ T cells from blood. This sequence was found in a woman between 40 and 55 years old with multiple sclerosis. The rearrangement uses TRBV27 and TRBJ2-1; 13 nucleotides align to TRBD2. The CDR3 sequence: CASSDGTSGDNEQFF. DNA for the CDR3: TGTGCCAGCAGCGACGGGACTAGCGGGGACAATGAGCAGTTCTTC.